This entry lists 3 T cell receptor beta chains sequenced from one sample in a study of response to subunit inactivated influenza vaccine. TCRdb reanalysed the RT-PCR reads using MiXCR and keeps one entry per CDR3 protein. There are 540,000 or so distinct CDR3 sequences in the sample; roughly 13% occur only once, and about an eighth lies in the top ten. The source was PBMCs from blood, collected more than 35 days after vaccination. Source of these receptors: a man aged 45-65 years who received an inactivated influenza vaccine.

This clonotype was observed a few times. The chain carries TRBV7-6 and TRBJ2-1, with 8 nucleotides matching TRBD1. Losses at the gene ends were 2 bases for V and 6 bases for J; bases not matched to a gene: 12. Germline V gene sequence: CDR1 SGHVS, CDR2 FNYEAQ. This CDR3 contains 17 residues. In DNA form, the CDR3 reads TGTGCCAGCAGCTTATCCGGACAGGGCCAAGAGGGCAATGAGCAGTTCTTC. Protein product: CASSLSGQGQEGNEQFF.

V usage is TRBV19 and J usage is TRBJ2-3; the D gene is possibly TRBD1 (5 bases). The CDR3 spans 14 residues. Germline CDR1 reads LNHDA; CDR2 reads SQIVND (reference sequence). The V end lost 2 bases, the J end lost 6 bases, and 12 bases lay between the germline ends. Written as DNA, the CDR3 is TGTGCCAGTAGTATAAGTGACAGCGTGGATACGCAGTATTTT. Its protein product is CASSISDSVDTQYF.

The sample holds a few counts of this clonotype. The DNA of the CDR3 is TGTGCCAGCGCGACAGGGATGAACACTGAAGCTTTCTTT. It codes for CASATGMNTEAFF. This sequence joins TRBV12-3 or TRBV12-4 and TRBJ1-1; 7 bases align to TRBD1. This CDR3 has 13 residues. V was pared by 8 bases and J by 0 bases, with 3 bases of the junction left unmatched.